The 23 T cell receptor beta chains below all came from one sample that was sequenced in a study of cytomegalovirus exposure and HLA in healthy donors. Both 60 Vbeta primers and 13 Jbeta primers went into the PCR. TCRdb keeps only in-frame clones here, not all; method: immunoSEQ multiplex PCR. The sample records more than 85,000 clones, about 80% being singletons. The material sequenced was PBMCs. The source is a man aged 30-40 years in good health and CMV-seronegative.

This clone appeared a single time. The CDR3 coding sequence is TGTGCCAGTAGTATTTCGGTCGTCGGCACTGAAGCTTTCTTT. Translated: CASSISVVGTEAFF. V gene TRBV19 combines with J gene TRBJ1-1; D is unclear. This CDR3 is built from 14 residues. Per the germline V gene, CDR1 is LNHDA and CDR2 is SQIVND (reference sequence). V was trimmed by 3 bases and J by 4 bases, leaving 12 bases between them.

The V and J genes are TRBV6-5 and TRBJ2-5, with D possibly TRBD1 on 5 matching bases. The CDR3 contains 15 residues. Germline V gives CDR1 MNHEY, CDR2 SVGAGI. V was pared by 7 bases and J by 0 bases, with 15 bases between. The CDR3 nucleotides read TGTGCCAGCAATCGCGGCCAGGGAAACCAAGAGACCCAGTACTTC. This gives the protein CASNRGQGNQETQYF.

The chain joins TRBV18 to TRBJ2-7; D unresolved. Germline V gene lookup returns CDR1 KGHSH and CDR2 LQKENI. The CDR3 is made up of 12 amino acids. Trimming cost V 5 bases and J 6 bases, with 11 bases left between them. The CDR3, as DNA: TGTGCCAGCTCAACCACAGCCGTCGAGCAGTACTTC. Encoded protein: CASSTTAVEQYF.

This clone was seen a few times. The rearrangement links TRBV7-2 to TRBJ1-4, with 7 nucleotides matching TRBD1. This CDR3 has 16 residues. Trimming at V came to 2 bases and at J to 0 bases, leaving 3 bases not matched to a gene. Germline CDR1 and CDR2: SGHTA and FQGNSA. Here the CDR3 reads CASSLSGQATNEKLFF. The CDR3 bases are TGTGCCAGCAGCTTATCCGGACAGGCAACTAATGAAAAACTGTTTTTT.

The CDR3 is CASSLIPSGTNEQFF. Here the CDR3 DNA reads TGCGCCAGCAGCTTGATACCTAGCGGGACCAATGAGCAGTTCTTC. This chain joins TRBV5-1 and TRBJ2-1; 9 bases map to TRBD2. Germline CDR1 and CDR2: SGHRS and YFSETQ. Trimming removed 1 base from V and 6 bases from J; junction bases left unmatched: 5. There are 15 residues in the CDR3.

This sequence joins TRBV25-1 and TRBJ2-5; D is unresolved. CDR3 length: 15 amino acids. V lost 0 bases and J 1 base, leaving 9 bases between the germline ends. Germline loops: CDR1 MGHDK, CDR2 SYGVNS. The CDR3 DNA reads TGTGCCAGCAGTGAATATGGGCACCTCCAAGAGACCCAGTACTTC. Translation: CASSEYGHLQETQYF.

This clone was seen once. V usage is TRBV27 and J usage is TRBJ2-3; 7 nucleotides line up with TRBD1. The J segment lost 4 bases and the V segment lost 8 bases, leaving 6 bases of the junction unmatched. CDR3 length: 13 residues. Germline CDR1 MNHEY, CDR2 SMNVEV (reference sequence). DNA of the CDR3: TGTGCCAGCTTGTCCCAGGGGGCAGATACGCAGTATTTT. Translating gives CASLSQGADTQYF.

The chain has TRBV6-5 and TRBJ1-4, with D unresolved. V was pared by 2 bases and J by 1 base, with 5 bases between. The CDR3 has 14 residues. Germline loops: CDR1 MNHEY, CDR2 SVGAGI. This CDR3 reads CASSYDKTNEKLFF. The CDR3 DNA is TGTGCCAGCAGTTACGACAAAACTAATGAAAAACTGTTTTTT.

The chain employs TRBV30 and TRBJ2-7, with TRBD1 matching 11 bases. The V gene end was trimmed by 1 base and the J gene end by 3 bases; junction bases not matched to a gene: 2. CDR1 is GTSNPN, CDR2 SVGIG, per germline (reference sequence). The CDR3 extends over 14 amino acids. DNA for the CDR3: TGTGCCTGGAGTGGGGACAGGGGGTACTACGAGCAGTACTTC. It encodes CAWSGDRGYYEQYF.

Points on this clone: Distinct nucleotide sequences in the sample also encode this CDR3. J is TRBJ1-5 and V is TRBV7-9, with D hard to call. This CDR3 region has 12 residues. The germline CDR1 and CDR2 sequences are SEHNR and FQNEAQ (reference sequence). Trimming left V 5 bases short and J 9 bases short, with 11 bases between. CDR3 bases: TGTGCCAGCAGCGATAGTCGGGGGCCCCAGCATTTT. Its protein product is CASSDSRGPQHF.

The chain uses TRBV2 and TRBJ1-1, with no clear D. The CDR3 runs to 14 residues. Germline V gene lookup returns CDR1 SNHLY and CDR2 FYNNEI. V was clipped by 0 bases and J by 1 base, with 6 bases between them. The CDR3 coding sequence is TGTGCCAGCAGTGAAGCGCTAGGGAACACTGAAGCTTTCTTT. Encoded protein: CASSEALGNTEAFF.

This chain joins TRBV7-7 and TRBJ1-1; no clear D. The CDR3 runs 13 residues. Germline V gene lookup returns CDR1 SSHAT and CDR2 FNYEAQ (reference sequence). V dropped 1 base and J dropped 7 bases, with 10 bases sitting between them. CDR3 sequence reads: CASSLGRGDEAFF. In nucleotides, the CDR3 is TGTGCCAGCAGCTTAGGGCGGGGAGATGAAGCTTTCTTT.

V and J are TRBV5-1 and TRBJ2-1; 7 nucleotides match TRBD2. The CDR3 contains 16 residues. The germline CDR1 and CDR2 sequences are SGHRS and YFSETQ. V shed 0 bases and J 4 bases; nucleotides not matched to a gene: 7. The CDR3 reads CASSLVSGLEYNEQFF. CDR3 nucleotides: TGCGCCAGCAGCTTGGTGTCCGGACTAGAATACAATGAGCAGTTCTTC.

CDR3 sequence: CASSFEGNEQFF. Written as DNA, the CDR3 is TGTGCCAGCAGCTTCGAGGGCAATGAGCAGTTCTTC. The V call is TRBV11-3, the J call TRBJ2-1, with D perhaps TRBD2 (5 bases). Germline-derived CDR1 and CDR2 are SGHNT and YENEEA. Trimming left V 3 bases short and J 6 bases short, with 6 bases between. This CDR3 contains 12 residues.

Regarding this clone: The germline gene is not matched at one end of the junction; a read error may be the cause. The genes are TRBV27 and TRBJ1-2; TRBD1 matches at 8 bases. CDR3 size: 13 residues. CDR1 MNHEY and CDR2 SMNVEV come from the germline V gene (reference sequence). The CDR3 region is CASSGMDRDGCTF. In DNA, the CDR3 is TGTGCCAGCAGTGGGATGGACAGGGACGGCTGCACCTTC.

The chain joins TRBV6-5 to TRBJ1-2; possible D gene TRBD1, 5 bases. Trimming shortened V by 4 bases and J by 10 bases, and 13 bases separated the two germline ends. This CDR3 has 12 residues. Per the germline V gene, CDR1 is MNHEY and CDR2 is SVGAGI. As DNA, the CDR3 is TGTGCCAGCAGTTCCGAAGGCGGGGCCTACACCTTC. Translating gives CASSSEGGAYTF.

The chain uses TRBV6-5 and TRBJ2-7; TRBD2 aligns across 9 bases. CDR3 size: 13 residues. Trimming at V came to 6 bases and at J to 2 bases, leaving 2 bases not matched to a gene. CDR1 and CDR2 (germline): MNHEY, SVGAGI. In DNA, the CDR3 is TGTGCCAGCAGCAGCGGGGGGACCTACGAGCAGTACTTC. This gives the protein CASSSGGTYEQYF.

CDR3 loop: CASSQTTGSDGYTF. The DNA for the CDR3 is TGTGCCAGCAGCCAGACGACAGGGTCTGATGGCTACACCTTC. The genes are TRBV4-2 and TRBJ1-2; TRBD1 matches at 7 bases. This CDR3 region has 14 residues. The germline V gene has CDR1 LGHNA and CDR2 YNFKEQ. V trimming: 3 bases; J trimming: 6 bases; junction bases outside the gene matches: 7.

The chain uses TRBV10-3 and TRBJ2-1; TRBD2 matches 7 bases. V trimming: 7 bases; J trimming: 8 bases; junction bases outside the gene matches: 5. This CDR3 has 12 residues. Germline V CDR1 and CDR2: ENHRY, SYGVKD. CDR3 amino acids: CAINGGSDEQFF. Written as DNA, the CDR3 is TGTGCCATCAACGGCGGGAGCGATGAGCAGTTCTTC.

The J gene is TRBJ1-1, the V gene TRBV6-1; D may be TRBD1 (5 bases). V lost 5 bases and J 1 base, leaving 8 bases between the germline ends. This CDR3 has 13 residues. The germline V gene has CDR1 MNHNS and CDR2 SASEGT. The CDR3 loop reads CASSQDKNTEAFF. The CDR3 nucleotides read TGTGCCAGCAGTCAGGACAAGAACACTGAAGCTTTCTTT.

The V call is TRBV2, the J call TRBJ2-7; D perhaps matches TRBD2 (6 bases). Germline V gives CDR1 SNHLY, CDR2 FYNNEI. V was clipped by 6 bases and J by 3 bases, with 18 bases between them. This CDR3 contains 15 residues. As DNA, the CDR3 is TGTGCCAGCAGCCAGGCGGCGGGAAAGCTCTACGAGCAGTACTTC. This sequence encodes CASSQAAGKLYEQYF.

This clone was seen a few times. The V call is TRBV10-2, the J call TRBJ2-2, with D possibly being TRBD1 (6 bases). Germline loops: CDR1 WSHSY, CDR2 SAAADI. CDR3 length equals 17 residues. The ends were cut back, 7 bases at V and 5 bases at J, with 23 bases in the middle. CDR3 sequence reads: CASKATTSDRRTGELFF. The CDR3 DNA follows: TGCGCCAGCAAGGCCACAACGTCAGACAGGAGGACCGGGGAGCTGTTTTTT.

This sequence joins TRBV5-5 and TRBJ2-1; a possible D gene is TRBD1 (6 bases). The CDR3 runs to 15 residues. Per the germline V gene, CDR1 is SGHKS and CDR2 is YYEKEE (reference sequence). Between the trimmed V and J ends, which lost 4 bases and 9 bases, there was a span of 20 bases. This CDR3 reads CASSPYQDSQGEQFF. In DNA, the CDR3 is TGTGCCAGCAGCCCTTACCAGGACAGCCAGGGTGAGCAGTTCTTC. The complete variable domain, with remaining parts taken from reference TRBV5-5 and TRBJ2-1, reads DAGVTQSPTHLIKTRGQQVTLRCSPISGHKSVSWYQQVLGQGPQFIFQYYEKEERGRGNFPDRFSARQFPNYSSELNVNALLLGDSALYLCASSPYQDSQGEQFFGPGTRLTVL.